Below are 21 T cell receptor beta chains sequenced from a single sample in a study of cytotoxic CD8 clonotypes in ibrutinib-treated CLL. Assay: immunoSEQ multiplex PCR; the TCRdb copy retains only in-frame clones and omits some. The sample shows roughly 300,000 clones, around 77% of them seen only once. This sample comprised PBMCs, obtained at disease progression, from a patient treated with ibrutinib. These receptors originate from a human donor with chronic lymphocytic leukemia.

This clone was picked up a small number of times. This CDR3 reads CASSLDREQFF. Written as DNA, the CDR3 is TGCGCCAGCAGCCTGGACAGGGAGCAGTTCTTC. The gene calls are TRBV5-1 and TRBJ2-1; 7 bases line up with TRBD1. V was pared by 4 bases and J by 10 bases, with 2 bases of the junction left unmatched. From germline, CDR1 is SGHRS and CDR2 YFSETQ. This CDR3 has 11 residues.

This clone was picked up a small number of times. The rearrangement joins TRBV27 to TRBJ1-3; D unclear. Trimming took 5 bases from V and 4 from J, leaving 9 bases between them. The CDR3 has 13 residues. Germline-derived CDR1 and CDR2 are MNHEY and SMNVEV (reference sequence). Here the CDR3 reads CASSLTAGNTIYF. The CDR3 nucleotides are TGTGCCAGCAGTCTAACAGCCGGAAACACCATATATTTT.

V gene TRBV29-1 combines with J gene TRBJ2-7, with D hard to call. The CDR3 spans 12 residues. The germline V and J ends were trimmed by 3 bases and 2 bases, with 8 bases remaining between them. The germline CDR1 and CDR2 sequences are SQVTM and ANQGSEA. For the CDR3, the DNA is TGCAGCGTTGAGAGTTCACCCTACGAGCAGTACTTC. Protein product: CSVESSPYEQYF.

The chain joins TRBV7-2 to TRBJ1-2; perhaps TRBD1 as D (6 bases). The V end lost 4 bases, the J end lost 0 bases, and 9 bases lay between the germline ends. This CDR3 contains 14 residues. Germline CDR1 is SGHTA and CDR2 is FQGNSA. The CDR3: CASSYGGANYGYTF. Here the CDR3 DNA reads TGTGCCAGCAGCTACGGGGGCGCTAACTATGGCTACACCTTC.

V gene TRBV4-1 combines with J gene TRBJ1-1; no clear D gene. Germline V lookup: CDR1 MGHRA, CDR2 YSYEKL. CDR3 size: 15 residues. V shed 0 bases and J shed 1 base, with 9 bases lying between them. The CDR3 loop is CASSQEGMANTEAFF. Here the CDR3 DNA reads TGCGCCAGCAGCCAAGAGGGAATGGCGAACACTGAAGCTTTCTTT.

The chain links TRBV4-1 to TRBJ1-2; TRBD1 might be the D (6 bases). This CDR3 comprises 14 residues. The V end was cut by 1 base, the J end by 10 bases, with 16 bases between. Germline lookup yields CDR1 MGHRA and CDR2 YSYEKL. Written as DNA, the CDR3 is TGCGCCAGCAGCCAAGCCGGGACACCCGTGGACTACACCTTC. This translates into CASSQAGTPVDYTF.

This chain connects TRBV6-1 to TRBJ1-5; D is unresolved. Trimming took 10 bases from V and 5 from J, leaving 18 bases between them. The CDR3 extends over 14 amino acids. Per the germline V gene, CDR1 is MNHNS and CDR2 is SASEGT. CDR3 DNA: TGTGCCACCAAGAGGGCCCTGGTGGATCAGCCCCAGCATTTT. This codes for CATKRALVDQPQHF.

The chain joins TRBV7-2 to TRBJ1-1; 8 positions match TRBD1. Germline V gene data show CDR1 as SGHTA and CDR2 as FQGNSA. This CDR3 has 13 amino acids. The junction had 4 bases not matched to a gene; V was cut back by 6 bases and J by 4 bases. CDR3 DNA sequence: TGTGCCAGCAGGTGGACAGGGATCACTGAAGCTTTCTTT. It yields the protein CASRWTGITEAFF.

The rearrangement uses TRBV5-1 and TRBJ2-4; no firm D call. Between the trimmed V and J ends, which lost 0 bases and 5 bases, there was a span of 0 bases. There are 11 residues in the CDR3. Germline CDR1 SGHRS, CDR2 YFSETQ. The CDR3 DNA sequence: TGCGCCAGCAGCTTGGAAAACATTCAGTACTTC. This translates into CASSLENIQYF.

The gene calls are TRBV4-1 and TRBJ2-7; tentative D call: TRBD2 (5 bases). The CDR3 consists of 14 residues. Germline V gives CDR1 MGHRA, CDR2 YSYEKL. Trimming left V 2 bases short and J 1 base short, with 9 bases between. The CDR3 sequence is CASSQPGLSYEQYF. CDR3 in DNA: TGCGCCAGCAGCCAACCAGGACTTTCCTACGAGCAGTACTTC.

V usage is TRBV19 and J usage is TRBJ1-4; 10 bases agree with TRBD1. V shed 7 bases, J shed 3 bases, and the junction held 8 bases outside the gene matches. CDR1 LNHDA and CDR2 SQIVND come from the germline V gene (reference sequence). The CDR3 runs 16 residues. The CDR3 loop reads CASIMGTGDPNEKLFF. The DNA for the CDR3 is TGTGCCAGTATAATGGGGACAGGGGACCCTAATGAAAAACTGTTTTTT.

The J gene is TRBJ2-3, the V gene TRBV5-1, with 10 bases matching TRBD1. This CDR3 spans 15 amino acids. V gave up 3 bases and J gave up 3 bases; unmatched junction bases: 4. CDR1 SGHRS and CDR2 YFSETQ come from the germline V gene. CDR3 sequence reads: CASSSGQGGTDTQYF. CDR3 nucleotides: TGCGCCAGCAGCTCCGGACAGGGGGGGACAGATACGCAGTATTTT.

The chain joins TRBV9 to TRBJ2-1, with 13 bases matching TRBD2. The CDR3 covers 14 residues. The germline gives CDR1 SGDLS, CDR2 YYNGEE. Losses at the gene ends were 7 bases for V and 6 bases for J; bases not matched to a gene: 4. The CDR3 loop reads CASGGLAGSNEQFF. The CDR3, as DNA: TGTGCCAGCGGGGGACTAGCGGGGTCCAATGAGCAGTTCTTC.

In DNA, the CDR3 is TGTGCCAGCAGCTTGGGGCGGGTTGAAAAACTGTTTTTT. Its translation is CASSLGRVEKLFF. The rearrangement links TRBV5-5 to TRBJ1-4; no reliable D call. CDR1 is SGHKS, CDR2 YYEKEE, per germline (reference sequence). V lost 0 bases, J lost 7 bases, and 7 bases lay in between. This CDR3 is built from 13 residues.

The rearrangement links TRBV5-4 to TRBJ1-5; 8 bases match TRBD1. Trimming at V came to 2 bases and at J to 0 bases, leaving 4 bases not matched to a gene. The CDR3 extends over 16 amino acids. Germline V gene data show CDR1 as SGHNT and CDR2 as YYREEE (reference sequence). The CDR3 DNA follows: TGTGCCAGCAGCTTAGGGACAGGTGATAGCAATCAGCCCCAGCATTTT. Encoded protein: CASSLGTGDSNQPQHF. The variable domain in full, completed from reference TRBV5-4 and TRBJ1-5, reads ETGVTQSPTHLIKTRGQQVTLRCSSQSGHNTVSWYQQALGQGPQFIFQYYREEENGRGNFPPRFSGLQFPNYSSELNVNALELDDSALYLCASSLGTGDSNQPQHFGDGTRLSIL.

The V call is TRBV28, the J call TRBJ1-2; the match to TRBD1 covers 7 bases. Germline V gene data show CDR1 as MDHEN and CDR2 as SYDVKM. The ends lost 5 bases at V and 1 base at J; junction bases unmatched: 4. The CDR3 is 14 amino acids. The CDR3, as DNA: TGTGCCAGCAGTCCCCGACAGGGTAACTATGGCTACACCTTC. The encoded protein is CASSPRQGNYGYTF.

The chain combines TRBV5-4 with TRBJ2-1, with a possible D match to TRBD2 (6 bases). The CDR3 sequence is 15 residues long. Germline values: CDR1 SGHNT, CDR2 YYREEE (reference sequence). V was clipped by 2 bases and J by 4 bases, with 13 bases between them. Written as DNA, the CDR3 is TGTGCCAGCAGCTTTACGGACGGGGGTTACAATGAGCAGTTCTTC. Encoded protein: CASSFTDGGYNEQFF.

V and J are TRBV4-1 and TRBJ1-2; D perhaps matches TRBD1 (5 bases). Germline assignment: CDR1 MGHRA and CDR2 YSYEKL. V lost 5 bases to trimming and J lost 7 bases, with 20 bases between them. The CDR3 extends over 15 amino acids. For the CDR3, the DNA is TGCGCCAGCAGCTCAGCGGGGGGAAGGTTACGTGGCTACACCTTC. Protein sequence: CASSSAGGRLRGYTF.

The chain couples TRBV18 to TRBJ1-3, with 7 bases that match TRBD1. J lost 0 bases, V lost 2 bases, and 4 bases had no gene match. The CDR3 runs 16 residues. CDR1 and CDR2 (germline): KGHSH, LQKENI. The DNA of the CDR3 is TGTGCCAGCTCACCAAGGACAGGCCCCTCTGGAAACACCATATATTTT. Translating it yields CASSPRTGPSGNTIYF.

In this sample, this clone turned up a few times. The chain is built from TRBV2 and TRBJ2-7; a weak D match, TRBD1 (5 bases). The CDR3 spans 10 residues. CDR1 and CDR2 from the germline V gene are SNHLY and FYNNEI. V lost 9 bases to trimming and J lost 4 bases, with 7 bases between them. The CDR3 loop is CASQGYEQYF. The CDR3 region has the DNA TGTGCCAGTCAGGGTTACGAGCAGTACTTC.

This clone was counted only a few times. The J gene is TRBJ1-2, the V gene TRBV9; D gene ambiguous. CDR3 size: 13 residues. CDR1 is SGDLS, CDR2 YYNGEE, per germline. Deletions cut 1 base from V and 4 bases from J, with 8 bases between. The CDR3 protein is CASSVHVLYGYTF. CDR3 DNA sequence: TGTGCCAGCAGCGTACACGTACTCTATGGCTACACCTTC. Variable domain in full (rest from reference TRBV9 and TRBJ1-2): DSGVTQTPKHLITATGQRVTLRCSPRSGDLSVYWYQQSLDQGLQFLIQYYNGEERAKGNILERFSAQQFPDLHSELNLSSLELGDSALYFCASSVHVLYGYTFGSGTRLTVV.